This T cell receptor (beta chain) is from a study of shared clonotypes between healthy human individuals. Original analysis: In the immunoSEQ data, sequences were junction-only and lacked quality scores, so filtering differed. This table comes from immunoSEQ multiplex PCR, and its TCRdb copy is limited to in-frame clones, with some not included. V and J calls and clone size come straight from that table; D and trimming were deduced from the DNA. Counted here are roughly 2.1 million clones, 93% occurring once; the ten biggest clones make up 1.5% to 2%. Of note for this clone: Antigen: not known.

Study-level results: Clonotype sharing among the donors was expected to vary with sequencing depth.

CDR1 and CDR2 (germline): LGHNA, YSLEER. The CDR3 runs 16 residues. Losses at the gene ends were 3 bases for V and 1 base for J; bases not matched to a gene: 6. Positively selected for CCR7, the CD45RO-negative cells used as naive CD8 cells excluded terminally differentiated effector memory CD45RA+ cells. The V and J genes are TRBV4-3 and TRBJ2-7; 10 bases match TRBD1. The sample consisted of naive CD8+ T cells from PBMCs. This receptor was obtained from a man younger than 35 in good health. Some clones in this sample may be carry-over from other donors' samples. The CDR3 reads CASSQARTGGSYEQYF. The CDR3 nucleotides are TGCGCCAGCAGCCAGGCTCGGACAGGGGGGTCCTACGAGCAGTACTTC.